Listed below are T cell receptor beta chains from one sample, sequenced in a study of metastatic and nonmetastatic thyroid tumors. TCRdb reassembled clones from the PCR reads with MiXCR. The sample has around 5,000 clones, roughly 27% seen once; the top ten hold approximately 12%. Sequences were obtained from adjacent normal tissue. These receptors originate from a male donor with papillary thyroid cancer or a benign thyroid nodule (not recorded which). Some clones in this sample may be carry-over from other donors' samples. The CDR3 runs from the conserved cysteine through the conserved F or W. D genes are given only for firm matches. Clone size is shown for a subset of rows, as once, few, many or a class of expanded clone.

D gene,J gene,V gene,clone size,CDR3 protein,CDR3 DNA
NA,TRBJ2-3,TRBV2,many,CASSFLTHPSTDTQYF,TGTGCCAGCAGTTTCCTGACACACCCGAGCACAGATACGCAGTATTTT
TRBD1,TRBJ2-7,TRBV7-2,medium-sized,CASSSGTGGAYEQYF,TGTGCCAGCAGTTCCGGGACAGGGGGCGCCTACGAGCAGTACTTC
NA,TRBJ1-6,TRBV28,few,CASSLPTSYNSPLHF,TGTGCCAGCAGTTTACCGACCTCCTATAATTCACCCCTCCACTTT
NA,TRBJ2-7,TRBV28,NA,CASCNSYEQYF,TGTGCCAGCTGCAATTCCTACGAGCAGTACTTC
NA,TRBJ1-2,TRBV6-6,few,CASSYRFTGAGGYTF,TGTGCCAGCAGTTATAGATTTACCGGGGCTGGTGGCTACACCTTC
NA,TRBJ2-3,TRBV24-1,many,CATSDLLGNTDTQYF,TGTGCCACCAGTGATTTGCTCGGAAACACAGATACGCAGTATTTT
NA,TRBJ1-6,TRBV27,medium-sized,CASRGRSYNSPLHF,TGTGCCAGCAGGGGGAGGTCCTATAATTCACCCCTCCACTTT
NA,TRBJ1-2,TRBV5-6,NA,CASSFGGINYGYTF,TGTGCCAGCAGCTTCGGAGGGATCAACTATGGCTACACCTTC
NA,TRBJ2-1,TRBV2,medium-sized,CASSESSRYNEQFF,TGTGCCAGCAGTGAATCCTCACGTTACAATGAGCAGTTCTTC
TRBD1,TRBJ2-7,TRBV2,few,CASSIGQGSYEQYF,TGTGCCAGCAGTATAGGACAGGGTTCCTACGAGCAGTACTTC
NA,TRBJ2-1,TRBV10-3,medium-sized,CAISVGASSYNEQFF,TGTGCCATCAGTGTTGGGGCAAGCTCCTACAATGAGCAGTTCTTC
NA,TRBJ2-5,TRBV6-4,medium-sized,CASSRSEQETQYF,TGTGCCAGCAGTAGGTCGGAACAAGAGACCCAGTACTTC
NA,TRBJ1-4,TRBV4-2,medium-sized,CASRDSREKLFF,TGTGCCAGCAGGGACAGTAGAGAAAAACTGTTTTTT
TRBD2,TRBJ2-3,TRBV6-6,NA,CASSYFPAGRSTDTQYF,TGTGCCAGCAGTTACTTCCCAGCGGGAAGAAGCACAGATACGCAGTATTTT
NA,TRBJ2-1,TRBV7-2,NA,CASSLAGSSYNEQFF,TGTGCCAGCAGCTTAGCTGGGAGCTCCTACAATGAGCAGTTCTTC
TRBD1,TRBJ2-2,TRBV7-6,NA,CASSLTTHRGLNTGELFF,TGTGCCAGCAGCTTAACGACCCACAGGGGGTTGAACACCGGGGAGCTGTTTTTT
NA,TRBJ1-4,TRBV7-9,NA,CASSFAPGTLFF,TGTGCCAGCAGCTTTGCACCCGGGACGCTGTTTTTT
NA,TRBJ2-2,TRBV11-1,NA,CASSFLASGELFF,TGTGCCAGCAGCTTCTTAGCGTCCGGGGAGCTGTTTTTT
NA,TRBJ1-4,TRBV6-2/TRBV6-3,few,CAGSYSTSNEKLFF,TGTGCCGGCAGTTACTCTACTTCCAATGAAAAACTGTTTTTT
NA,TRBJ2-1,TRBV7-8,medium-sized,CASSFTLDNEQFF,TGTGCCAGCAGCTTTACCCTTGACAATGAGCAGTTCTTC
TRBD1,TRBJ1-6,TRBV18,NA,CASSPGGDRVRSPLHF,TGTGCCAGCTCACCGGGAGGGGACAGGGTTCGATCACCCCTCCACTTT
TRBD2,TRBJ2-5,TRBV4-1,NA,CASSPYGTSGGDQETQYF,TGCGCCAGCAGCCCGTATGGGACTAGCGGGGGGGACCAAGAGACCCAGTACTTC
NA,TRBJ2-1,TRBV28,NA,CASFPLQRVPYNGQFF,TGTGCCAGCTTCCCTCTACAGCGGGTCCCTTACAATGGGCAGTTCTTC
TRBD1,TRBJ2-5,TRBV2,many,CASSTHASGTGGFVF,TGTGCCAGCAGTACCCACGCCTCCGGGACAGGGGGATTTGTTTTC
TRBD1,TRBJ1-6,TRBV19,NA,CASSIRTGGARNSPLHF,TGTGCCAGTAGTATAAGGACAGGGGGCGCTCGGAATTCACCCCTCCACTTT
NA,TRBJ1-1,TRBV9,many,CASSPHGGAENTEAFF,TGTGCCAGCAGCCCACATGGGGGGGCGGAGAACACTGAAGCTTTCTTT
NA,TRBJ1-1,TRBV30,NA,CAWSVSGGYWDTEAFF,TGTGCCTGGAGTGTTAGTGGGGGGTATTGGGACACTGAAGCTTTCTTT
NA,TRBJ1-1,TRBV5-1,NA,CASSLDTGSKAFF,TGCGCCAGCAGCTTGGACACAGGGTCTAAAGCTTTCTTT